One sample yielded the 20 T cell receptor beta chains listed below, sequenced in a study of Ad26.COV2.S vaccination and SARS-CoV-2 variants. The treatment denotes: around 19 received Ad26.COV2.S at low or high dose, single or two shots; a few received placebo; per-sample allocation not given. Specimen acquisition occurred on day 63 following the initial vaccine or placebo injection. Repertoires were generated with immunoSEQ multiplex PCR, while TCRdb's copy carries only in-frame clones and drops some. The sample lists hundreds of thousands of clones, 70% to 90% seen once, with around 10% in the top ten. The sample here was peripheral blood, taken in a trial of Ad26.COV2.S vaccine versus placebo. Every receptor here comes from a person aged 18-65 years who received the Ad26.COV2.S COVID-19 vaccine or a placebo.

The chain employs TRBV10-3 and TRBJ2-7; D unresolved. CDR1 and CDR2 from the germline V gene are ENHRY and SYGVKD. V was pared by 0 bases and J by 2 bases, with 5 bases between. CDR3 size: 13 residues. The CDR3 bases are TGTGCCATCAGTGAGTCAGGGACCTACGAGCAGTACTTC. This sequence encodes CAISESGTYEQYF.

This clone was counted ten times or more. V is TRBV4-1 and J is TRBJ2-1, with D uncertain. V was shortened by 3 bases and J by 3 bases, with 15 bases between the two germline ends. The germline V gene encodes CDR1 MGHRA and CDR2 YSYEKL. The CDR3 is 16 amino acids. CDR3 sequence (DNA): TGCGCCAGCAGCCAGATCGACATACTGCACTACAATGAGCAGTTCTTC. This translates into CASSQIDILHYNEQFF.

This chain uses TRBV6-6 with TRBJ2-7, with TRBD1 matching 11 bases. Trimming removed 6 bases from V and 5 bases from J; junction bases left unmatched: 9. CDR1 is MNHNY and CDR2 is SVGAGI in the germline V gene (reference sequence). This CDR3 region has 15 residues. Written as DNA, the CDR3 is TGTGCCAGCAGACAGGACAGGGGGCTCGCGCACGAGCAGTACTTC. Its protein product is CASRQDRGLAHEQYF.

The chain uses TRBV6-4 and TRBJ2-1, with D tentatively TRBD1 (6 bases). V was pared by 6 bases and J by 3 bases, with 18 bases between. The germline V gene encodes CDR1 MRHNA and CDR2 SNTAGT. The CDR3 totals 16 residues. The CDR3 nucleotides read TGTGCCAGCAGGGTAAACCGGGACACCCACTACAATGAGCAGTTCTTC. Translation gives CASRVNRDTHYNEQFF.

This clone was seen a few times. The rearrangement links TRBV21-1 to TRBJ1-1. TRBV21-1 is recorded as a pseudogene. The CDR3 spans 14 residues. As DNA, the CDR3 is TGTGCCAGCAGCCTACGTGGGGTGAACACTGAAGCTTTCTTT. Translation: CASSLRGVNTEAFF.

The chain combines TRBV27 with TRBJ2-5; 8 bases fit TRBD2. CDR3 length equals 14 residues. Germline CDR1 is MNHEY and CDR2 is SMNVEV (reference sequence). V shed 4 bases, J shed 4 bases, and the junction held 5 bases outside the gene matches. The CDR3 reads CASSSGGSRETQYF. CDR3 nucleotide sequence: TGTGCCAGCAGTTCGGGAGGGTCACGAGAGACCCAGTACTTC.

This chain joins TRBV6-1 and TRBJ2-7, with 8 bases lining up with TRBD1. The germline V gene has CDR1 MNHNS and CDR2 SASEGT. Losses at the gene ends were 2 bases for V and 1 base for J; bases not matched to a gene: 1. The CDR3 contains 14 residues. CDR3 sequence (DNA): TGTGCCAGCAGTGAACAGGGGGCGTCCTACGAGCAGTACTTC. Protein product: CASSEQGASYEQYF.

J is TRBJ1-1 and V is TRBV18, with D tentatively TRBD1 (5 bases). This CDR3 has 12 amino acids. V was shortened by 1 base and J by 8 bases, with 8 bases between the two germline ends. Germline V gives CDR1 KGHSH, CDR2 LQKENI. The CDR3 reads CASSPQEGEAFF. CDR3 DNA sequence: TGTGCCAGCTCACCACAAGAGGGGGAAGCTTTCTTT. The full variable domain, its missing parts supplied by reference TRBV18 and TRBJ1-1, is NAGVMQNPRHLVRRRGQEARLRCSPMKGHSHVYWYRQLPEEGLKFMVYLQKENIIDESGMPKERFSAEFPKEGPSILRIQQVVRGDSAAYFCASSPQEGEAFFGQGTRLTVV.

The chain combines TRBV7-3 with TRBJ2-6, with D perhaps TRBD1 (6 bases). Germline assignment: CDR1 SGHTA and CDR2 FQGTGA. V lost 5 bases, J lost 0 bases, and 20 bases lay in between. The CDR3 runs to 19 residues. The CDR3 sequence is CASSIGGQSPLSGANVLTF. In DNA, the CDR3 is TGTGCCAGCAGCATAGGGGGACAATCCCCCCTCTCTGGGGCCAACGTCCTGACTTTC.

This clone was recorded a few times. J is TRBJ1-5 and V is TRBV19; TRBD1 agrees at 7 bases. There are 16 residues in the CDR3. The V gene end was trimmed by 1 base and the J gene end by 2 bases; junction bases not matched to a gene: 5. Germline CDR1 is LNHDA and CDR2 is SQIVND (reference sequence). The CDR3 reads CASSIVRQGGNQPQHF. CDR3 nucleotide sequence: TGTGCCAGTAGTATAGTTAGACAGGGTGGCAATCAGCCCCAGCATTTT. Supplemented by reference TRBV19 and TRBJ1-5, the full variable domain reads DGGITQSPKYLFRKEGQNVTLSCEQNLNHDAMYWYRQDPGQGLRLIYYSQIVNDFQKGDIAEGYSVSREKKESFPLTVTSAQKNPTAFYLCASSIVRQGGNQPQHFGDGTRLSIL.

This clone was recorded only once. This chain connects TRBV10-3 to TRBJ2-3; D remains ambiguous. V shed 8 bases and J shed 10 bases, with 19 bases lying between them. There are 13 residues in the CDR3. Germline V gene lookup returns CDR1 ENHRY and CDR2 SYGVKD. The CDR3 sequence: CAIGSGGQISQYF. The DNA of the CDR3 is TGTGCCATCGGGTCCGGTGGGCAGATTTCGCAGTATTTT.

The chain is built from TRBV27 and TRBJ2-2; TRBD2 agrees at 7 bases. CDR1 is MNHEY and CDR2 is SMNVEV in the germline V gene (reference sequence). The J segment lost 4 bases and the V segment lost 5 bases, leaving 7 bases of the junction unmatched. The CDR3 runs 15 residues. The CDR3 loop is CASSGRGRSTGELFF. CDR3 sequence (DNA): TGTGCCAGCAGTGGGAGGGGTCGTAGCACCGGGGAGCTGTTTTTT.

The chain joins TRBV20-1 to TRBJ1-2; tentative D call: TRBD1 (5 bases). Deletions cut 6 bases from V and 6 bases from J, with 11 bases between. The CDR3 has 11 amino acids. Looked up from germline, CDR1 is DFQATT and CDR2 is SNEGSKA (reference sequence). DNA for the CDR3: TGCAGTGCCCGGGGCTTCGATGGCTACACCTTC. Translating it yields CSARGFDGYTF.

The gene calls are TRBV6-4 and TRBJ2-3; TRBD2 matches at 8 bases. The CDR3 extends over 13 amino acids. Germline trimming cut 5 bases from V and 6 bases from J; bases unmatched to any gene: 4. Looked up from germline, CDR1 is MRHNA and CDR2 is SNTAGT. The CDR3 reads CASSSGSGDTQYF. The DNA for the CDR3 is TGTGCCAGCAGTAGCGGGAGTGGGGATACGCAGTATTTT.

The chain carries TRBV5-4 and TRBJ1-1; 9 positions agree with TRBD1. The CDR3 contains 15 residues. The J segment lost 7 bases and the V segment lost 0 bases, leaving 7 bases of the junction unmatched. Germline values: CDR1 SGHNT, CDR2 YYREEE (reference sequence). CDR3 sequence reads: CASSLARTGVGEAFF. CDR3 DNA sequence: TGTGCCAGCAGCTTGGCCAGGACAGGGGTAGGTGAAGCTTTCTTT.

The rearrangement joins TRBV10-3 to TRBJ1-2; TRBD1 might be the D (6 bases). The CDR3 is 15 residues long. CDR1 and CDR2 from the germline V gene are ENHRY and SYGVKD. V was cut by 8 bases and J by 4 bases, with 20 bases left in between. The CDR3 DNA follows: TGTGCCATCGGGTCCCCGGGGGCCCTGACCTATGGCTACACCTTC. Translation: CAIGSPGALTYGYTF.

J is TRBJ2-5 and V is TRBV4-1, with 10 bases matching TRBD2. The CDR3 covers 17 residues. V lost 2 bases, J lost 1 base, and 7 bases stayed unmatched. Germline lookup yields CDR1 MGHRA and CDR2 YSYEKL. CDR3 residues: CASSQTGTSAFQETQYF. The CDR3 nucleotides read TGCGCCAGCAGCCAAACCGGGACTAGCGCTTTCCAAGAGACCCAGTACTTC.

The J gene is TRBJ1-2, the V gene TRBV12-3 or TRBV12-4; 7 nucleotides match TRBD1. After removal of 5 bases from V and 4 bases from J, the junction contained 4 bases not matched to a gene. The CDR3 has 13 residues. The CDR3 sequence: CASSGGQSYGYTF. The CDR3 DNA reads as TGTGCCAGCAGTGGGGGACAGTCCTATGGCTACACCTTC.

The chain carries TRBV4-1 and TRBJ2-7, with 7 nucleotides matching TRBD2. The CDR3 has 14 residues. The germline V gene has CDR1 MGHRA and CDR2 YSYEKL. V lost 8 bases, J lost 7 bases, and 14 bases stayed unmatched. CDR3 in amino acids: CASRPTWDYHEQYF. The CDR3 nucleotides read TGCGCCAGCCGCCCGACCTGGGACTATCATGAGCAGTACTTC.

This chain joins TRBV19 and TRBJ1-5; D is ambiguous. Germline V gene data show CDR1 as LNHDA and CDR2 as SQIVND (reference sequence). CDR3 length: 15 residues. V gave up 4 bases and J gave up 6 bases, with 16 bases separating them. As DNA, the CDR3 is TGTGCCAGTAGTAGCCCCGGGCGACACAGTCAGCCCCAGCATTTT. Its translation is CASSSPGRHSQPQHF.